What follows are 14 T cell receptor beta chains derived from one specimen sequenced in a study of blood T cell repertoires in COVID-19. This table comes from immunoSEQ multiplex PCR, and its TCRdb copy is limited to in-frame clones, with some not included. The table records approximately 230,000 clones, 70% to 90% of them present only once. Input material: PBMCs or T cells enriched from blood (not recorded which). The source is a man aged 35-49 years who had recovered from COVID-19.

The chain employs TRBV30 and TRBJ2-5, with a possible D match to TRBD2 (5 bases). V was cut by 0 bases and J by 4 bases, with 9 bases left in between. Germline V CDR1 and CDR2: GTSNPN, SVGIG (reference sequence). The CDR3 runs 13 residues. In DNA, the CDR3 is TGTGCCTGGAGTGTATGGAGGTCAGAGACCCAGTACTTC. It yields the protein CAWSVWRSETQYF.

Notes on this clone: Distinct nucleotide sequences in the sample also encode this CDR3. The chain recombines TRBV5-1 with TRBJ2-7, with D tentatively TRBD2 (6 bases). V lost 4 bases to trimming and J lost 2 bases, with 10 bases between them. Germline V gene data show CDR1 as SGHRS and CDR2 as YFSETQ. The CDR3 totals 13 residues. CDR3 amino acids: CASSPTGAYEQYF. The CDR3, as DNA: TGCGCCAGCAGCCCGACGGGAGCCTACGAGCAGTACTTC.

This sequence joins TRBV2 and TRBJ1-1; 7 positions agree with TRBD1. Germline loops: CDR1 SNHLY, CDR2 FYNNEI. Losses at the gene ends were 2 bases for V and 6 bases for J; bases not matched to a gene: 0. This CDR3 is built from 12 residues. The CDR3 region is CASSEQGAEAFF. In DNA form, the CDR3 reads TGTGCCAGCAGTGAACAGGGGGCTGAAGCTTTCTTT.

The chain carries TRBV29-1 and TRBJ2-7; possibly TRBD2 for D (6 bases). From germline, CDR1 is SQVTM and CDR2 ANQGSEA. The CDR3 is 12 amino acids. The V and J ends lost 3 bases and 1 base respectively, with 7 bases between them. CDR3 sequence: CSVEGLSYEQYF. The DNA of the CDR3 is TGCAGCGTTGAGGGACTTTCCTACGAGCAGTACTTC.

This chain links TRBV4-2 with TRBJ2-1, with TRBD2 as a possible D gene (7 bases). The CDR3 is made up of 17 amino acids. The V end was cut by 0 bases, the J end by 3 bases, with 15 bases between. Germline V gene data show CDR1 as LGHNA and CDR2 as YNFKEQ. The chain's CDR3 is CASSQDWRGGFYNEQFF. The CDR3 bases are TGTGCCAGCAGCCAAGACTGGCGCGGGGGCTTCTACAATGAGCAGTTCTTC.

The sample holds one count of this clone. V is TRBV19 and J is TRBJ1-6, with no clear D. The germline gives CDR1 LNHDA, CDR2 SQIVND (reference sequence). CDR3 length equals 12 residues. With 5 bases removed from V and 8 bases from J, the gap between germline ends came to 7 bases. CDR3 amino acids: CASSYQDSPLHF. The CDR3, as DNA: TGTGCCAGTAGTTACCAGGATTCACCCCTCCACTTT.

The chain recombines TRBV28 with TRBJ2-2; 11 bases agree with TRBD2. The ends lost 2 bases at V and 7 bases at J; junction bases unmatched: 3. This CDR3 has 15 amino acids. Per germline, CDR1 MDHEN and CDR2 SYDVKM. The CDR3: CASSLIAGGLGELFF. The DNA for the CDR3 is TGTGCCAGCAGTTTAATAGCGGGAGGGCTCGGGGAGCTGTTTTTT. The entire variable domain, with the rest obtained from reference TRBV28 and TRBJ2-2, is as follows: DVKVTQSSRYLVKRTGEKVFLECVQDMDHENMFWYRQDPGLGLRLIYFSYDVKMKEKGDIPEGYSVSREKKERFSLILESASTNQTSMYLCASSLIAGGLGELFFGEGSRLTVL.

This clone was counted a single time. The chain combines TRBV7-9 with TRBJ2-7; 9 bases fit TRBD1. This CDR3 has 17 residues. The V segment lost 5 bases and the J segment 7 bases; nucleotides outside the gene matches: 18. Germline V gene lookup returns CDR1 SEHNR and CDR2 FQNEAQ (reference sequence). The CDR3 nucleotides are TGTGCCAGCAGCCCTAGCCTATTCGGACAGGGGAGATGGGAGCAGTACTTC. Its translation is CASSPSLFGQGRWEQYF. The full variable domain, completed using reference TRBV7-9 and TRBJ2-7, is DTGVSQNPRHKITKRGQNVTFRCDPISEHNRLYWYRQTLGQGPEFLTYFQNEAQLEKSRLLSDRFSAERPKGSFSTLEIQRTEQGDSAMYLCASSPSLFGQGRWEQYFGPGTRLTVT.

The chain employs TRBV7-9 and TRBJ2-2; a possible D gene is TRBD1 (5 bases). Trimming took 11 bases from V and 1 from J, leaving 20 bases between them. Germline V gene lookup returns CDR1 SEHNR and CDR2 FQNEAQ (reference sequence). The CDR3 spans 16 residues. This chain's CDR3 is CAGLAPGQGNTGELFF. CDR3 bases: TGTGCCGGTTTGGCTCCTGGGCAGGGGAACACCGGGGAGCTGTTTTTT.

The rearrangement joins TRBV7-8 to TRBJ1-4, with unresolved D. Trimming took 2 bases from V and 3 from J, leaving 13 bases between them. Germline lookup yields CDR1 SGHVS and CDR2 FQNEAQ. CDR3 length equals 16 residues. The CDR3 DNA follows: TGTGCCAGCAGCTTAATCGCGGGAGCGGCTAATGAAAAACTGTTTTTT. This translates into CASSLIAGAANEKLFF.

The CDR3 spells CAWVGGNTEAFF. The CDR3 region has the DNA TGTGCCTGGGTGGGGGGAAACACTGAAGCTTTCTTT. This chain links TRBV30 with TRBJ1-1; perhaps TRBD1 as D (5 bases). V was shortened by 5 bases and J by 2 bases, with 9 bases between the two germline ends. From germline, CDR1 is GTSNPN and CDR2 SVGIG (reference sequence). The CDR3 is 12 residues long.

The V call is TRBV19, the J call TRBJ2-3; no clear D gene. Germline-derived CDR1 and CDR2 are LNHDA and SQIVND (reference sequence). V lost 1 base and J 2 bases, leaving 10 bases between the germline ends. CDR3 size: 15 residues. The CDR3 DNA reads TGTGCCAGTAGTATAGGCCAGGCGAACACAGATACGCAGTATTTT. Its translation: CASSIGQANTDTQYF.

This sequence joins TRBV4-3 and TRBJ1-4; D is uncertain. V shed 2 bases and J shed 1 base, with 8 bases lying between them. Germline assignment: CDR1 LGHNA and CDR2 YSLEER. There are 15 residues in the CDR3. CDR3 DNA: TGCGCCAGCAGCCAACAAACTCAAACTAATGAAAAACTGTTTTTT. Translation: CASSQQTQTNEKLFF.

The rearrangement uses TRBV19 and TRBJ1-1; D is ambiguous. This CDR3 is built from 15 residues. Germline loops: CDR1 LNHDA, CDR2 SQIVND (reference sequence). The V end lost 3 bases, the J end lost 1 base, and 12 bases lay between the germline ends. CDR3 sequence (DNA): TGTGCCAGTAGTATTATCGCAGGCTCGAACACTGAAGCTTTCTTT. Its protein is CASSIIAGSNTEAFF.